These 20 T cell receptor beta chains came from one sample sequenced in a study of CXCR3-negative and CXCR3-positive naive CD8 T cells (dated by TCRdb to the late 2010s). These reads were obtained on a NextSeq 550. The Human TCR Profiling Kit (MiLaboratory) was used to prepare UMI-labeled 5' RACE TRB cDNA libraries. After reprocessing by TCRdb, each CDR3 protein sequence is one entry, and no DNA is given. This sample's clone table shows some 41,000 distinct CDR3 sequences. The ten biggest clones cover about 10% of the sample. Sequencing was done on a sample of memory CD8+ T cells from blood. What the cell subset or site label conveys for this sample: conventional CD8+ memory T cells (TMEM), sorted as controls. Receptors originate from a human donor in good health. Some clones in this sample may be carry-over from other donors' samples.

V usage is TRBV6-6 and J usage is TRBJ2-1; without DNA, the TCRdb call of TRBD1 cannot be checked. CDR3 length: 15 amino acids. Germline lookup yields CDR1 MNHNY and CDR2 SVGAGI (reference sequence). The CDR3 spells CASLEGGVAYNEQFF.

The chain's CDR3 is CASSSRGQGHTGELFF. This chain connects TRBV7-2 to TRBJ2-2; there is no DNA to check the TCRdb D call of TRBD1. The germline CDR1 and CDR2 sequences are SGHTA and FQGNSA. This CDR3 is 16 amino acids long. Based on the CDR3 plus reference TRBV7-2 and TRBJ2-2, the full variable domain is GAGVSQSPSNKVTEKGKDVELRCDPISGHTALYWYRQSLGQGLEFLIYFQGNSAPDKSGLPSDRFSAERTGGSVSTLTIQRTQQEDSAVYLCASSSRGQGHTGELFFGEGSRLTVL.

V usage is TRBV27 and J usage is TRBJ2-7. This CDR3 has 15 amino acids. Germline V gene sequence: CDR1 MNHEY, CDR2 SMNVEV (reference sequence). The CDR3 protein is CASSLDVDGTYEQYF.

The J gene is TRBJ1-2, the V gene TRBV27; absent DNA, TCRdb's TRBD1 call cannot be checked. The CDR3 spans 12 residues. Germline V CDR1 and CDR2: MNHEY, SMNVEV (reference sequence). CDR3 residues: CASPGGAEGYTF.

The chain couples TRBV27 to TRBJ2-1; TCRdb gives TRBD1 as the D gene, but with no DNA this cannot be confirmed. Looked up from germline, CDR1 is MNHEY and CDR2 is SMNVEV (reference sequence). CDR3 length equals 16 residues. CDR3 protein: CASSLLQGIDYNEQFF.

The V call is TRBV21-1, the J call TRBJ2-1. TRBV21-1 is a known pseudogene. The length of the CDR3 is 15 residues. The CDR3 reads CASSKVTVNYNEQFF.

CDR3 sequence: CASSPTTGNTEAFF. The V gene is TRBV7-7, the J gene TRBJ1-1. CDR3 size: 14 residues. Germline-derived CDR1 and CDR2 are SSHAT and FNYEAQ (reference sequence).

This chain links TRBV20-1 with TRBJ1-2; the TRBD1 assignment by TCRdb is unverifiable without DNA. The CDR3 totals 11 residues. The germline V gene encodes CDR1 DFQATT and CDR2 SNEGSKA (reference sequence). The CDR3 here is CSAPLGQGSTF.

The CDR3 is CSVEERGRMLTDTQYF. The genes are TRBV29-1 and TRBJ2-3; TCRdb outputs TRBD2, but without DNA this stays unchecked. Germline V lookup: CDR1 SQVTM, CDR2 ANQGSEA. There are 16 residues in the CDR3.

The chain links TRBV2 to TRBJ1-1; checking the TCRdb D call of TRBD1 is not possible without DNA. The CDR3 contains 16 residues. Germline loops: CDR1 SNHLY, CDR2 FYNNEI. The CDR3 loop is CASSEQGRGMNTEAFF.

This sequence joins TRBV7-9 and TRBJ2-2; TCRdb reports TRBD1, a call that lacks DNA to check it against. The CDR3 runs 16 residues. Germline assignment: CDR1 SEHNR and CDR2 FQNEAQ (reference sequence). CDR3 protein: CASSLLPTGNTGELFF. The full variable domain, in which reference TRBV7-9 and TRBJ2-2 provide the parts outside the CDR3, is DTGVSQNPRHKITKRGQNVTFRCDPISEHNRLYWYRQTLGQGPEFLTYFQNEAQLEKSRLLSDRFSAERPKGSFSTLEIQRTEQGDSAMYLCASSLLPTGNTGELFFGEGSRLTVL.

V is TRBV10-2 and J is TRBJ1-4. Germline lookup yields CDR1 WSHSY and CDR2 SAAADI. The CDR3 totals 11 residues. The CDR3 sequence is CASRENEKLFF.

This chain uses TRBV14 with TRBJ1-1; TCRdb lists TRBD1, though no DNA is available to test this call. The CDR3 has 14 amino acids. Germline-derived CDR1 and CDR2 are SGHDN and FVKESK. CDR3 in amino acids: CASSQERGSTEAFF.

The chain links TRBV7-3 to TRBJ1-6; the D gene TCRdb calls, TRBD1, cannot be checked with no DNA. This CDR3 comprises 16 residues. Germline CDR1 and CDR2: SGHTA and FQGTGA. This CDR3 is CASSLMGQAANSPLHF.

V gene TRBV20-1 combines with J gene TRBJ2-1; as DNA is missing, the TRBD1 call by TCRdb cannot be tested. This CDR3 comprises 16 residues. Germline CDR1 and CDR2: DFQATT and SNEGSKA (reference sequence). CDR3: CSASNPVTGSYNEQFF.

This rearrangement joins TRBV18 to TRBJ2-6; the D gene TCRdb calls, TRBD2, cannot be checked with no DNA. The CDR3 has 15 amino acids. Per germline, CDR1 KGHSH and CDR2 LQKENI. The CDR3 here is CASPSYAPGANVLTF.

The CDR3 protein is CASQEDRTRAETQYF. V gene TRBV28 combines with J gene TRBJ2-5; without DNA, the TCRdb call of TRBD1 cannot be checked. The CDR3 contains 15 residues. Germline V CDR1 and CDR2: MDHEN, SYDVKM. The variable domain in full, completed from reference TRBV28 and TRBJ2-5, reads DVKVTQSSRYLVKRTGEKVFLECVQDMDHENMFWYRQDPGLGLRLIYFSYDVKMKEKGDIPEGYSVSREKKERFSLILESASTNQTSMYLCASQEDRTRAETQYFGPGTRLLVL.

Here the CDR3 reads CASRGRDTRSDYGYTF. The chain joins TRBV2 to TRBJ1-2; without DNA, the TCRdb call of TRBD1 cannot be checked. The CDR3 has 16 residues. Germline V gene lookup returns CDR1 SNHLY and CDR2 FYNNEI.

The gene calls are TRBV14 and TRBJ2-7; the D gene TCRdb calls, TRBD1, cannot be checked with no DNA. Germline assignment: CDR1 SGHDN and CDR2 FVKESK. The CDR3 extends over 15 amino acids. This CDR3 is CASSQDVTGYYEQYF. Looking up the rest from reference TRBV14 and TRBJ2-7 gives the full variable domain: EAGVTQFPSHSVIEKGQTVTLRCDPISGHDNLYWYRRVMGKEIKFLLHFVKESKQDESGMPNNRFLAERTGGTYSTLKVQPAELEDSGVYFCASSQDVTGYYEQYFGPGTRLTVT.

The chain combines TRBV5-5 with TRBJ1-5; without DNA, the TCRdb call of TRBD1 cannot be checked. CDR3 length: 17 residues. Germline assignment: CDR1 SGHKS and CDR2 YYEKEE (reference sequence). The CDR3: CASSLSVLDRGYQPQHF.